The subject of this entry is one T cell receptor (beta chain). This specimen belongs to a study of cytomegalovirus exposure and HLA in healthy donors. CDR3 length: 12 amino acids. CDR1 is MNHNS, CDR2 SASEGT, per germline. Between the trimmed V and J ends, which lost 5 bases and 3 bases, there was a span of 5 bases. Both 60 Vbeta primers and 13 Jbeta primers went into the PCR. Only in-frame clones appear in the TCRdb table, and some are missing; sequencing was by immunoSEQ multiplex PCR. The sample carries about 87,000 clones, around 68% recorded once. The receptor was derived from a man aged 25-45 years in good health and CMV-seropositive. The rearrangement joins TRBV6-1 to TRBJ1-5; D remains ambiguous. Specimen: PBMCs. Here the CDR3 DNA reads TGTGCCAGCAGTACTATCAATCAGCCCCAGCATTTT. Translated, it gives CASSTINQPQHF.